The 29 T cell receptor beta chains in this list originate from one sample, sequenced in a study of T cells in Graves' hyperthyroidism and ophthalmopathy. Amplified TCR beta CDR3 regions came from RNA transcripts. A first-round RT-PCR of the TCR CDR3 used the HTBI primer set. MiXCR was run by TCRdb on the multiplex PCR reads, yielding one entry per CDR3 protein. The sample holds about 570,000 distinct CDR3 sequences; 14% are singletons and the top ten take approximately 15%. The material sequenced was blood. Receptors were obtained from a woman between 40 and 50 years old with Graves' hyperthyroidism.

This chain links TRBV19 with TRBJ2-2, with D possibly being TRBD2 (6 bases). Per the germline V gene, CDR1 is LNHDA and CDR2 is SQIVND (reference sequence). V was clipped by 8 bases and J by 2 bases, with 9 bases between them. The CDR3 extends over 13 amino acids. The CDR3 sequence is CASPGANTGELFF. The DNA of the CDR3 is TGTGCCAGTCCGGGAGCCAACACCGGGGAGCTGTTTTTT.

At least ten counts were recorded for this clonotype. The chain employs TRBV20-1 and TRBJ2-5; D is tentatively TRBD1 or TRBD2 (5 bases each). V lost 6 bases to trimming and J lost 2 bases, with 19 bases between them. This CDR3 contains 15 residues. The germline gives CDR1 DFQATT, CDR2 SNEGSKA (reference sequence). The CDR3: CSAGAMTGLQETQYF. The CDR3 DNA reads TGCAGTGCAGGGGCTATGACGGGATTACAAGAGACCCAGTACTTC.

This clonotype came up many times. The J gene is TRBJ2-2, the V gene TRBV6-2 or TRBV6-3; no firm D call. This CDR3 contains 15 residues. The ends were cut back, 5 bases at V and 2 bases at J, with 12 bases in the middle. Germline V gives CDR1 MNHEY, CDR2 SVGEGT. The CDR3 DNA follows: TGTGCCAGCAGTCCTTTAGTCGCCAACACCGGGGAGCTGTTTTTT. It encodes CASSPLVANTGELFF.

The rearrangement uses TRBV29-1 and TRBJ1-1, with 10 bases that match TRBD1. After removal of 6 bases from V and 1 base from J, the junction contained 8 bases not matched to a gene. CDR1 is SQVTM and CDR2 is ANQGSEA in the germline V gene. The CDR3 consists of 15 residues. The CDR3 nucleotides read TGCAGCGTCGCCGGGACAGGGGCTTGGAACACTGAAGCTTTCTTT. It translates to CSVAGTGAWNTEAFF.

The chain recombines TRBV2 with TRBJ2-3; TRBD2 aligns across 10 bases. This CDR3 is built from 16 residues. Germline V gene lookup returns CDR1 SNHLY and CDR2 FYNNEI. J was trimmed by 2 bases and V by 5 bases; bases with no gene match: 7. The CDR3 coding sequence is TGTGCCAGCAGTCCCCTAGCGGGGGACTACACAGATACGCAGTATTTT. It specifies CASSPLAGDYTDTQYF.

The gene calls are TRBV20-1 and TRBJ1-4; 8 positions match TRBD1. Germline trimming cut 3 bases from V and 5 bases from J; bases unmatched to any gene: 5. The CDR3 is made up of 14 amino acids. The V gene's germline CDR1 is DFQATT and CDR2 SNEGSKA (reference sequence). CDR3 sequence: CSARAGQENEKLFF. CDR3 nucleotide sequence: TGCAGTGCTAGGGCGGGACAGGAAAATGAAAAACTGTTTTTT.

A note on this clonotype: A much larger clonotype is one base distant, so this may be a read error. The chain carries TRBV3-1 and TRBJ2-3; 15 bases match TRBD2. Germline V lookup: CDR1 LGHDT, CDR2 YNNKEL (reference sequence). CDR3 length: 21 amino acids. The CDR3 here is CASGQAGLAGGPTIHPDTQYF. CDR3 DNA: TGTGCCAGCGGCCAAGCTGGACTAGCGGGAGGGCCAACGATCCACCCAGATACGCAGTATTTT.

The table lists this clonotype with many counts. The CDR3 region has the DNA TGTGCCAGCGACAGGGGGGAGACCCAGTACTTC. It encodes CASDRGETQYF. This sequence joins TRBV2 and TRBJ2-5; the match to TRBD1 covers 9 bases. With V trimmed by 8 bases and J by 5 bases, 0 bases remained unmatched. The CDR3 has 11 residues. Germline V gene data show CDR1 as SNHLY and CDR2 as FYNNEI.

This clonotype was detected many times. V is TRBV11-3 and J is TRBJ2-5, with D maybe TRBD2 (5 bases). V lost 5 bases and J lost 5, with 12 bases in between. There are 13 residues in the CDR3. Germline CDR1 reads SGHNT; CDR2 reads YENEEA. The CDR3 nucleotides are TGTGCCAGCAGCGCCCGGGGTATGGAGACCCAGTACTTC. This encodes CASSARGMETQYF.

The sample holds many counts of this clonotype. The chain employs TRBV3-1 and TRBJ2-7; the D call may be TRBD1 or TRBD2 (5 bases each). The CDR3 contains 16 residues. The germline V gene has CDR1 LGHDT and CDR2 YNNKEL (reference sequence). Trimming stripped 0 bases from V and 2 bases from J, with 14 bases between. Here the CDR3 reads CASSQDGGKGTYEQYF. Written as DNA, the CDR3 is TGTGCCAGCAGCCAAGATGGAGGAAAGGGGACCTACGAGCAGTACTTC.

In this sample, this clonotype turned up many times. This chain joins TRBV12-3 or TRBV12-4 and TRBJ1-4; D call uncertain. The CDR3 is 13 amino acids. Trimming took 4 bases from V and 7 from J, leaving 10 bases between them. CDR3 in DNA: TGTGCCAGCAGTTCCACAACAGCTGAAAAACTGTTTTTT. Its translation: CASSSTTAEKLFF.

The chain uses TRBV19 and TRBJ2-5; D uncertain. Trimming removed 5 bases at V and 2 bases at J, with 9 bases between. The CDR3 extends over 13 amino acids. Germline V lookup: CDR1 LNHDA, CDR2 SQIVND (reference sequence). The CDR3, as DNA: TGTGCCAGTAGTTCGACAAGACAAGAGACCCAGTACTTC. Translating it yields CASSSTRQETQYF.

This clonotype was observed at least ten times. The chain carries TRBV18 and TRBJ1-4; D gene ambiguous. Germline CDR1 KGHSH, CDR2 LQKENI. The CDR3 has 15 residues. Between the trimmed V and J ends, which lost 1 base and 5 bases, there was a span of 11 bases. For the CDR3, the DNA is TGTGCCAGCTCACCACAGGAACAGCACAATGAAAAACTGTTTTTT. This codes for CASSPQEQHNEKLFF.

At least ten counts were recorded for this clonotype. The chain is built from TRBV30 and TRBJ1-2; D gene ambiguous. This CDR3 contains 11 residues. Germline lookup yields CDR1 GTSNPN and CDR2 SVGIG (reference sequence). V was cut by 5 bases and J by 2 bases, with 6 bases left in between. The DNA for the CDR3 is TGTGCCTGGGACAAGAACTATGGCTACACCTTC. Protein sequence: CAWDKNYGYTF.

This clonotype was recorded a few times. DNA of the CDR3: TGCAGTGCTAGGACTAGCGTTGACAATGAGCAGTTCTTC. Amino acid sequence: CSARTSVDNEQFF. This chain joins TRBV20-1 and TRBJ2-1; 8 positions match TRBD2. The ends lost 3 bases at V and 5 bases at J; junction bases unmatched: 3. There are 13 residues in the CDR3. Germline-derived CDR1 and CDR2 are DFQATT and SNEGSKA (reference sequence).

The chain uses TRBV28 and TRBJ1-3; weak D call: TRBD1 (6 bases). Germline CDR1 reads MDHEN; CDR2 reads SYDVKM. The CDR3 runs 16 residues. V gave up 3 bases and J gave up 1 base, with 13 bases separating them. The DNA of the CDR3 is TGTGCCAGCAGTTTCGGGGGCGAAGTTTCTGGAAACACCATATATTTT. It is translated as CASSFGGEVSGNTIYF. Supplemented by reference TRBV28 and TRBJ1-3, the full variable domain reads DVKVTQSSRYLVKRTGEKVFLECVQDMDHENMFWYRQDPGLGLRLIYFSYDVKMKEKGDIPEGYSVSREKKERFSLILESASTNQTSMYLCASSFGGEVSGNTIYFGEGSWLTVV.

The table lists this clonotype with many counts. The chain joins TRBV11-2 to TRBJ2-5; 10 bases align to TRBD2. The CDR3 length is 17 residues. CDR1 SGHAT and CDR2 FQNNGV come from the germline V gene. V dropped 5 bases and J dropped 5; count of bases not matched to a gene: 14. The CDR3, as DNA: TGTGCCAGCAGCCTCGATGAGCGGGAGGGCCCTCGGGAGACCCAGTACTTC. It codes for CASSLDEREGPRETQYF.

The chain employs TRBV20-1 and TRBJ2-3; D might be TRBD2 (5 bases). The CDR3 has 14 amino acids. Trimming stripped 1 base from V and 2 bases from J, with 10 bases between. Germline values: CDR1 DFQATT, CDR2 SNEGSKA (reference sequence). The CDR3 loop reads CSARVGLLTDTQYF. As DNA, the CDR3 is TGCAGTGCTAGAGTCGGACTCCTCACAGATACGCAGTATTTT.

There are many counts of this clonotype. The J gene is TRBJ1-5, the V gene TRBV12-3 or TRBV12-4; D is perhaps TRBD1 (6 bases). V lost 7 bases, J lost 1 base, and 14 bases lay in between. The CDR3 runs to 15 residues. This CDR3 is CASTPQGGSNQPQHF. The CDR3 DNA is TGTGCCAGCACTCCACAGGGCGGGAGCAATCAGCCCCAGCATTTT.

This clonotype has ten or more counts. The chain employs TRBV5-1 and TRBJ2-1, with 9 bases fitting TRBD2. V shed 0 bases, J shed 7 bases, and the junction held 8 bases outside the gene matches. Germline lookup yields CDR1 SGHRS and CDR2 YFSETQ. The CDR3 is 16 residues long. In DNA, the CDR3 is TGCGCCAGCAGCTTGGAGGCGGGACTAGCACTTAATGAGCAGTTCTTC. It specifies CASSLEAGLALNEQFF. Full variable domain (outside the CDR3, taken from reference TRBV5-1 and TRBJ2-1): KAGVTQTPRYLIKTRGQQVTLSCSPISGHRSVSWYQQTPGQGLQFLFEYFSETQRNKGNFPGRFSGRQFSNSRSEMNVSTLELGDSALYLCASSLEAGLALNEQFFGPGTRLTVL.

This clonotype occurred a few times. This sequence joins TRBV2 and TRBJ2-7; the D gene is possibly TRBD2 (6 bases). CDR1 is SNHLY, CDR2 FYNNEI, per germline. The CDR3 sequence is 13 residues long. Deletions cut 6 bases from V and 3 bases from J, with 12 bases between. The CDR3 nucleotides are TGTGCCAGCAGGGGAGGACCAGACTACGAGCAGTACTTC. Translating it yields CASRGGPDYEQYF.

The genes are TRBV15 and TRBJ2-3; D unclear. The V and J ends lost 0 bases and 0 bases respectively, with 10 bases between them. The CDR3 has 16 residues. The germline CDR1 and CDR2 sequences are LNHNV and YYDKDF (reference sequence). CDR3: CATSRDRGGSTDTQYF. The CDR3, as DNA: TGTGCCACCAGCAGAGATCGTGGCGGAAGCACAGATACGCAGTATTTT.

This clonotype was seen many times. The chain joins TRBV5-1 to TRBJ1-1; maybe TRBD1 (5 bases). The CDR3 is made up of 15 amino acids. CDR1 SGHRS and CDR2 YFSETQ come from the germline V gene. V lost 2 bases and J 0 bases, leaving 11 bases between the germline ends. This CDR3 is CASSLGWGMNTEAFF. The DNA for the CDR3 is TGCGCCAGCAGCTTAGGATGGGGGATGAACACTGAAGCTTTCTTT. The variable domain in full, completed from reference TRBV5-1 and TRBJ1-1, reads KAGVTQTPRYLIKTRGQQVTLSCSPISGHRSVSWYQQTPGQGLQFLFEYFSETQRNKGNFPGRFSGRQFSNSRSEMNVSTLELGDSALYLCASSLGWGMNTEAFFGQGTRLTVV.

This clonotype was observed many times. The chain joins TRBV20-1 to TRBJ2-3, with a tentative D call TRBD1 (5 bases). CDR3 size: 16 residues. Trimming removed 3 bases at V and 2 bases at J, with 18 bases between. Germline lookup yields CDR1 DFQATT and CDR2 SNEGSKA (reference sequence). CDR3 protein: CSARRYGALLTDTQYF. DNA for the CDR3: TGCAGTGCTAGGCGCTATGGGGCGCTCCTCACAGATACGCAGTATTTT.

The chain has TRBV10-3 and TRBJ1-2; 10 bases match TRBD1. Germline loops: CDR1 ENHRY, CDR2 SYGVKD. Trimming cost V 5 bases and J 4 bases; bases outside gene matches: 7. The CDR3 has 15 amino acids. CDR3 loop: CAISSGTGDLYGYTF. CDR3 in DNA: TGTGCCATCAGTTCCGGGACAGGGGACCTCTATGGCTACACCTTC.

The table lists this clonotype with a few counts. This rearrangement joins TRBV5-4 to TRBJ2-7; D uncertain. Germline lookup yields CDR1 SGHNT and CDR2 YYREEE (reference sequence). Trimming left V 4 bases short and J 6 bases short, with 11 bases between. The CDR3 spans 12 residues. The CDR3 sequence: CASSREVSEQYF. The CDR3 nucleotides are TGTGCCAGCAGCCGAGAAGTTAGCGAGCAGTACTTC.

This clonotype showed up many times. V and J are TRBV29-1 and TRBJ1-2; D is perhaps TRBD1 (6 bases). V shed 3 bases and J shed 3 bases, with 11 bases lying between them. In germline, CDR1 is SQVTM, CDR2 ANQGSEA. There are 13 residues in the CDR3. The CDR3 loop reads CSVEHRADYGYTF. The CDR3 coding sequence is TGCAGCGTTGAGCACAGGGCGGACTATGGCTACACCTTC.

This clonotype was picked up many times. The chain combines TRBV27 with TRBJ2-1; D unclear. This CDR3 region has 15 residues. Germline CDR1 MNHEY, CDR2 SMNVEV (reference sequence). Trimming stripped 9 bases from V and 0 bases from J, with 15 bases between. CDR3 protein: CASRKAQSSYNEQFF. Here the CDR3 DNA reads TGTGCCAGTCGAAAAGCGCAAAGCTCCTACAATGAGCAGTTCTTC.

CDR3 nucleotide sequence: TGTGCCAGTAGTATAGAGTTGCGCAGAAACACCGGGGAGCTGTTTTTT. Its protein product is CASSIELRRNTGELFF. The chain couples TRBV19 to TRBJ2-2; no reliable D call. This CDR3 has 16 residues. V was shortened by 0 bases and J by 2 bases, with 10 bases between the two germline ends. Germline V gives CDR1 LNHDA, CDR2 SQIVND (reference sequence). Full variable domain (remainder filled in from reference TRBV19 and TRBJ2-2): DGGITQSPKYLFRKEGQNVTLSCEQNLNHDAMYWYRQDPGQGLRLIYYSQIVNDFQKGDIAEGYSVSREKKESFPLTVTSAQKNPTAFYLCASSIELRRNTGELFFGEGSRLTVL.